A single sample gave rise to the 18 T cell receptor beta chains below, sequenced in a study of shared clonotypes between healthy human individuals. Method: immunoSEQ multiplex PCR; TCRdb's copy keeps in-frame clones and lacks some. The table includes about 480,000 clones, about 75% detected once. What was sequenced was PBMCs. Every receptor here comes from a woman in her thirties or forties in good health. Some clones in this sample may be carry-over from other donors' samples.

The V call is TRBV28, the J call TRBJ1-3, with D perhaps matching TRBD1 (5 bases). This CDR3 comprises 21 residues. Trimming stripped 1 base from V and 0 bases from J, with 25 bases between. Germline V gene sequence: CDR1 MDHEN, CDR2 SYDVKM. DNA of the CDR3: TGTGCCAGCAGTTTATTATTCCCGGAAATCTCGAGGGGAAGCTCTGGAAACACCATATATTTT. Its translation: CASSLLFPEISRGSSGNTIYF. Full variable domain (remainder filled in from reference TRBV28 and TRBJ1-3): DVKVTQSSRYLVKRTGEKVFLECVQDMDHENMFWYRQDPGLGLRLIYFSYDVKMKEKGDIPEGYSVSREKKERFSLILESASTNQTSMYLCASSLLFPEISRGSSGNTIYFGEGSWLTVV.

This clone was seen ten or more times. V gene TRBV2 combines with J gene TRBJ1-2; possible D gene TRBD1, 6 bases. The CDR3 runs 12 residues. The germline V gene has CDR1 SNHLY and CDR2 FYNNEI. Deletions cut 6 bases from V and 6 bases from J, with 11 bases between. The CDR3: CASRSTGDGYTF. The DNA for the CDR3 is TGTGCCAGCAGGTCGACAGGCGATGGCTACACCTTC. Combining the CDR3 with reference TRBV2 and TRBJ1-2 gives the whole variable domain EPEVTQTPSHQVTQMGQEVILRCVPISNHLYFYWYRQILGQKVEFLVSFYNNEISEKSEIFDDQFSVERPDGSNFTLKIRSTKLEDSAMYFCASRSTGDGYTFGSGTRLTVV.

The gene calls are TRBV11-2 and TRBJ2-7, with 10 bases aligning to TRBD1. Germline-derived CDR1 and CDR2 are SGHAT and FQNNGV. The CDR3 totals 15 residues. Trimming removed 5 bases from V and 6 bases from J; junction bases left unmatched: 10. For the CDR3, the DNA is TGTGCCAGCAGCCCCGGGACAGGGGAAGGAGGCGAGCAGTACTTC. It encodes CASSPGTGEGGEQYF.

CDR3 sequence (DNA): TGTGCCAGCAGCTTAGAGACAGGATTAGGCTACACCTTC. It codes for CASSLETGLGYTF. V usage is TRBV7-2 and J usage is TRBJ1-2, with D perhaps TRBD1 (6 bases). CDR1 and CDR2 from the germline V gene are SGHTA and FQGNSA. CDR3 length: 13 amino acids. V lost 1 base to trimming and J lost 8 bases, with 11 bases between them.

This chain links TRBV9 with TRBJ1-5; tentative D call: TRBD1 (5 bases). V lost 0 bases, J lost 3 bases, and 7 bases lay in between. The CDR3 is 14 residues long. From germline, CDR1 is SGDLS and CDR2 YYNGEE. CDR3 nucleotide sequence: TGTGCCAGCAGCGTAGACAGGAACAATCAGCCCCAGCATTTT. Translation: CASSVDRNNQPQHF.

In the case of this clone: The germline gene is not matched at one end of the junction; a read error may be the cause. The chain couples TRBV9 to TRBJ2-7, with D perhaps matching TRBD2 (6 bases). CDR1 SGDLS and CDR2 YYNGEE come from the germline V gene. The CDR3 is made up of 14 amino acids. This chain's CDR3 is CASSETTSSHEQYF. The CDR3 coding sequence is TGTGCCAGCAGCGAGACTACTAGCTCCCACGAGCAGTACTTC.

In DNA form, the CDR3 reads TGTGCCAGCAGCAGCCAGGATCGGGGCACTGAAGCTTTCTTT. Protein product: CASSSQDRGTEAFF. The chain combines TRBV7-3 with TRBJ1-1; no definite D call. This CDR3 has 14 amino acids. Trimming stripped 5 bases from V and 4 bases from J, with 14 bases between. CDR1 and CDR2 from the germline V gene are SGHTA and FQGTGA. Full variable domain (outside the CDR3, taken from reference TRBV7-3 and TRBJ1-1): GAGVSQTPSNKVTEKGKYVELRCDPISGHTALYWYRQSLGQGPEFLIYFQGTGAADDSGLPNDRFFAVRPEGSVSTLKIQRTERGDSAVYLCASSSQDRGTEAFFGQGTRLTVV.

The chain is built from TRBV15 and TRBJ2-1, with 7 bases fitting TRBD2. The germline V gene encodes CDR1 LNHNV and CDR2 YYDKDF (reference sequence). The V segment lost 7 bases and the J segment 0 bases; nucleotides outside the gene matches: 3. This CDR3 is built from 14 residues. The CDR3 here is CATKGGSSYNEQFF. The CDR3, as DNA: TGTGCCACCAAGGGCGGGAGCTCCTACAATGAGCAGTTCTTC.

The chain carries TRBV7-6 and TRBJ2-7, with 12 bases matching TRBD1. Trimming removed 4 bases from V and 4 bases from J; junction bases left unmatched: 5. The CDR3 covers 15 residues. Germline V gives CDR1 SGHVS, CDR2 FNYEAQ. The CDR3 protein is CASSSPGQGAYEQYF. The CDR3 DNA follows: TGTGCCAGCAGCTCGCCGGGACAGGGGGCATACGAGCAGTACTTC. Using reference TRBV7-6 and TRBJ2-7 for the parts outside the CDR3, the full variable domain is GAGVSQSPRYKVTKRGQDVALRCDPISGHVSLYWYRQALGQGPEFLTYFNYEAQQDKSGLPNDRFSAERPEGSISTLTIQRTEQRDSAMYRCASSSPGQGAYEQYFGPGTRLTVT.

The rearrangement links TRBV7-2 to TRBJ1-4, with TRBD1 as a possible D gene (6 bases). Germline lookup yields CDR1 SGHTA and CDR2 FQGNSA. The CDR3 is 14 amino acids. The V end was cut by 5 bases, the J end by 6 bases, with 13 bases between. The CDR3 loop reads CASSGGGGDEKLFF. CDR3 in DNA: TGTGCCAGCAGCGGGGGAGGGGGAGATGAAAAACTGTTTTTT. Drawing the rest from reference TRBV7-2 and TRBJ1-4, the complete variable domain is GAGVSQSPSNKVTEKGKDVELRCDPISGHTALYWYRQSLGQGLEFLIYFQGNSAPDKSGLPSDRFSAERTGGSVSTLTIQRTQQEDSAVYLCASSGGGGDEKLFFGSGTQLSVL.

Remarks on this clone: Other DNA sequences in the sample encode the same CDR3. J is TRBJ2-3 and V is TRBV9; D is ambiguous. Trimming shortened V by 0 bases and J by 3 bases, and 2 bases separated the two germline ends. This CDR3 spans 12 amino acids. Germline V gene data show CDR1 as SGDLS and CDR2 as YYNGEE. CDR3 protein: CASSVGTDTQYF. In DNA form, the CDR3 reads TGTGCCAGCAGCGTAGGGACAGATACGCAGTATTTT.

J is TRBJ1-6 and V is TRBV5-1; 9 positions match TRBD1. The CDR3 is 16 residues long. V shed 3 bases and J 5 bases; nucleotides not matched to a gene: 6. The germline gives CDR1 SGHRS, CDR2 YFSETQ. The DNA for the CDR3 is TGCGCCAGCAGCTGGACGGGACAGGGTGATAATTCACCCCTCCACTTT. Protein sequence: CASSWTGQGDNSPLHF.

The chain carries TRBV29-1 and TRBJ2-3; possibly TRBD1 or TRBD2 for D (5 bases each). This CDR3 contains 13 residues. V dropped 2 bases and J dropped 4 bases, with 10 bases sitting between them. Germline CDR1 reads SQVTM; CDR2 reads ANQGSEA. The CDR3: CSVELPGPDTQYF. CDR3 bases: TGCAGCGTTGAACTTCCGGGACCAGATACGCAGTATTTT.

The chain joins TRBV4-1 to TRBJ2-1; TRBD2 is a possible D gene (6 bases). The CDR3 sequence is 15 residues long. V lost 0 bases and J 5 bases, leaving 11 bases between the germline ends. Germline-derived CDR1 and CDR2 are MGHRA and YSYEKL. CDR3 region: CASSQDSGGNNEQFF. The CDR3 nucleotides read TGCGCCAGCAGCCAAGATAGCGGTGGGAACAATGAGCAGTTCTTC.

The J gene is TRBJ1-1, the V gene TRBV2, with TRBD1 as a possible D gene (5 bases). Germline V gives CDR1 SNHLY, CDR2 FYNNEI. V lost 2 bases to trimming and J lost 0 bases, with 13 bases between them. The CDR3 has 16 amino acids. Here the CDR3 DNA reads TGTGCCAGCAGTGAAATGGGGCCCCATATGAACACTGAAGCTTTCTTT. It yields the protein CASSEMGPHMNTEAFF.

The CDR3 region is CASSLGGANEKLFF. The DNA for the CDR3 is TGTGCCAGCAGCTTAGGGGGGGCTAATGAAAAACTGTTTTTT. This chain joins TRBV7-2 and TRBJ1-4; the D gene is possibly TRBD1 (5 bases). This CDR3 has 14 amino acids. V was clipped by 1 base and J by 3 bases, with 6 bases between them. The germline CDR1 and CDR2 sequences are SGHTA and FQGNSA. Drawing the rest from reference TRBV7-2 and TRBJ1-4, the complete variable domain is GAGVSQSPSNKVTEKGKDVELRCDPISGHTALYWYRQSLGQGLEFLIYFQGNSAPDKSGLPSDRFSAERTGGSVSTLTIQRTQQEDSAVYLCASSLGGANEKLFFGSGTQLSVL.

In DNA form, the CDR3 reads TGTGCCAGCAGCTCCTTACCTTACACCGGGACTACCTCCTACGAGCAGTACTTC. The encoded protein is CASSSLPYTGTTSYEQYF. The genes are TRBV7-8 and TRBJ2-7, with 7 nucleotides matching TRBD2. V lost 4 bases, J lost 0 bases, and 15 bases stayed unmatched. Per germline, CDR1 SGHVS and CDR2 FQNEAQ. The CDR3 contains 18 residues.

About this clone itself: This sample includes further DNA sequences coding for the same CDR3. This chain uses TRBV7-9 with TRBJ2-7, with TRBD2 matching 11 bases. The CDR3 loop spans 15 amino acids. V gave up 1 base and J gave up 3 bases; unmatched junction bases: 2. Germline V lookup: CDR1 SEHNR, CDR2 FQNEAQ (reference sequence). The chain's CDR3 is CASSLGGLAGYEQYF. CDR3 nucleotide sequence: TGTGCCAGCAGCTTAGGCGGACTAGCGGGCTACGAGCAGTACTTC.